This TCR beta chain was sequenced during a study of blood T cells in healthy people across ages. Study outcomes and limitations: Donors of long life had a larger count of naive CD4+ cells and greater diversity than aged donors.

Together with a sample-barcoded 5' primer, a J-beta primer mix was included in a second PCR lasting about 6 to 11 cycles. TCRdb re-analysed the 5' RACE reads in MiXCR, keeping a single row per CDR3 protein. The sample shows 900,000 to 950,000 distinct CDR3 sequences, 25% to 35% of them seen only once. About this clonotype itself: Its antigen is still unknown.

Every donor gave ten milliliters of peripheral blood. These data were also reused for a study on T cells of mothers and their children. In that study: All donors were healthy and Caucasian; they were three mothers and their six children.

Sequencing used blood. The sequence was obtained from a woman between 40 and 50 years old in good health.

CDR3 protein: CATSREPRQGDWGELFF. Here the CDR3 DNA reads TGTGCCACCAGCAGAGAACCACGACAGGGGGATTGGGGGGAGCTGTTTTTT. V and J are TRBV15 and TRBJ2-2, with 9 bases fitting TRBD1. The junction had 10 bases not matched to a gene; V was cut back by 0 bases and J by 8 bases. This CDR3 has 17 residues. Looked up from germline, CDR1 is LNHNV and CDR2 is YYDKDF (reference sequence).